The clone carrying this TCR beta chain came up many times. The antigen is undetermined. Time point specified: pre-sensitization, week 0. Treatment here: therapeutic diphenylcyclopropenone sensitization with weekly scalp DPC. Unique molecular identifiers were attached to individual cDNA molecules during library preparation. As originally analysed: Per sample, the median was approximately 96,000 TCRs, with values from approximately 25,000 to 650,000. MiXCR, applied by TCRdb to the RACE reads, yields one record per CDR3 protein. The V and J calls were determined by TCRdb, not by the authors. The data contain more than 300,000 distinct CDR3 sequences, more than 4.5% of them singletons. These data come from a study of human T cells and chemical hapten exposure. The study, taken as a whole, reports: Patch test scores rose with PT1 expanded TCR counts, a positive correlation.

V dropped 2 bases and J dropped 3; count of bases not matched to a gene: 1. Germline CDR1 reads SGHTA; CDR2 reads FQGNSA. This CDR3 region has 14 residues. Sequencing used whole blood, obtained in connection with sensitization to the hapten diphenylcyclopropenone (DPC). The rearrangement uses TRBV7-2 and TRBJ1-3; TRBD1 aligns across 7 bases. This receptor was obtained from a woman aged 45-65 years with alopecia areata. Some clones in this sample may be carry-over from other donors' samples. CDR3 sequence reads: CASSLQGGGNTIYF. CDR3 nucleotide sequence: TGTGCCAGCAGCTTACAGGGGGGTGGAAACACCATATATTTT. Looking up the rest from reference TRBV7-2 and TRBJ1-3 gives the full variable domain: GAGVSQSPSNKVTEKGKDVELRCDPISGHTALYWYRQSLGQGLEFLIYFQGNSAPDKSGLPSDRFSAERTGGSVSTLTIQRTQQEDSAVYLCASSLQGGGNTIYFGEGSWLTVV.